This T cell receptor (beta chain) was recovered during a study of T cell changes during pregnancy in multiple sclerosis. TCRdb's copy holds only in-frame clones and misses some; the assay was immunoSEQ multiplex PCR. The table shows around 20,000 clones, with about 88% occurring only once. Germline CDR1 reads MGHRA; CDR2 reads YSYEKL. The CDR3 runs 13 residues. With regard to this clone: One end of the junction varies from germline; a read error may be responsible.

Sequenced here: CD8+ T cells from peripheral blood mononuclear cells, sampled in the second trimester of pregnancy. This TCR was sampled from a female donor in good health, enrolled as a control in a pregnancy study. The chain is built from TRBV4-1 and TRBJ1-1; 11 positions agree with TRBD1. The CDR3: CASSQNAGTGGVF. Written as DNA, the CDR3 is TGCGCCAGCAGCCAAAACGCCGGGACAGGGGGGGTCTTT.